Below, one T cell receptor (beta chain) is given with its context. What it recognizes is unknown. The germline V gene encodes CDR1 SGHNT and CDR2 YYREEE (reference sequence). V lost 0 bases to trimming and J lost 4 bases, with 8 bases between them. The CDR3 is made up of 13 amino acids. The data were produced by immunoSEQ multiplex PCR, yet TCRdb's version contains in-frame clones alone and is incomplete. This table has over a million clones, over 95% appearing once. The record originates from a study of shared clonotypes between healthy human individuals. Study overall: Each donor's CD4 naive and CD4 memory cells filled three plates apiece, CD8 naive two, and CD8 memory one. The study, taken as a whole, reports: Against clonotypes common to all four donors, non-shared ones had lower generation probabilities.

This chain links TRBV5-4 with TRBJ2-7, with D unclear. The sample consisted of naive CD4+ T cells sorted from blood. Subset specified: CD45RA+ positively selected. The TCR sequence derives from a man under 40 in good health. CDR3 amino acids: CASSLEQTYEQYF. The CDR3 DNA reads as TGTGCCAGCAGCTTGGAACAGACGTACGAGCAGTACTTC.